This T cell receptor (beta chain) was found in a study of cytomegalovirus exposure and HLA in healthy donors (dated by TCRdb to about 2017). General notes on the study: In an earlier analysis of roughly 590 of the donors, roughly 300 Gb of sequence data and approximately 100 million unique TCR beta sequences from 150 million to 200 million T cells were reported. A later analysis re-examined previously published TCR beta repertoires from 500 to 700 donors and added high-resolution HLA genotyping to investigate patterns of TCR occurrence. An early release that covered 640 HLA-typed donors contained approximately 300 gigabases of sequencing data and 65 million to 100 million unique TCR sequences. To predict cytomegalovirus infection status, the study combined high-throughput TCR immunosequencing, statistical association of individual TCRs with disease status, and machine learning. In addition to the first cohort of 666 subjects, a separate validation cohort of 100 to 150 different subjects was used. A later genetic analysis took genome-wide SNP genotypes for about 65% of the 666 donors and used that subset as a discovery cohort. Across approximately 400 genotyped donors of the cohort, an average of about 250,000 unique TCR beta nucleotide sequences per donor were sequenced, and 15% to 20% of those sequences were non-productive. Donor age, sex, ethnicity and CMV serostatus were compiled alongside the repertoire data. Class I and class II HLA loci were covered by the typing at four-digit resolution. Because of strong linkage in the cohort, 4 to 6 DR-DQ haplotypes were treated as single units for association and clustering. Every discovery cohort repertoire had been produced on one sequencing platform. The aim of the study was to test whether cataloging public T cell receptors could identify signatures of past pathogen exposure. The genetic ancestry cluster associated with self-reported Caucasian donors included roughly 84% of the 398 genotyped donors. Typing coverage varied by locus: roughly 629-640 donors for A, B, C, DRB1 and DQB1; roughly 510 for DQA1; 600 to 610 for DPA1; fewer than 480 for DPB1. Using immunosequencing, the study profiled T cell repertoires from about 650 subjects and related those repertoires to cytomegalovirus serostatus. Rather than drawing on any new phenotypic data, the later analysis identified candidate immune exposures from TCR beta sequences and the way those sequences occurred across donors. To decide whether each TCR beta V gene segment behaved as functional or pseudogenic, an earlier analysis of some 600 of the donors relied on high-throughput TCR beta sequencing. Study-wide conclusions, independent of this receptor: Several of the top co-occurrence clusters appeared to be linked to parvovirus B19, influenza, CMV and Epstein-Barr virus, according to a later analysis. A further reported finding was that TCR beta sequences accurately predicted the HLA-A and HLA-B alleles for most subjects in the first cohort. The cohort was sequenced for TCR beta chains only, and without alpha or paired-chain data the features that could be detected were limited. In a later analysis, TCR association rates were found to vary across HLA loci, with the most associated TCRs seen for DRB1 alleles and the fewest for HLA-C alleles. Three of the identified cytomegalovirus-associated TCR beta chains were confirmed in vitro to be specific for cytomegalovirus antigens. The study listed 164 TCR beta chains as associated with cytomegalovirus. A cluster of highly shared sequence variants was judged likely to represent a technical artifact of the sequencing pipeline. Sequencing depth was assumed to be roughly uniform across donors in the presence/absence analyses, though that assumption may not hold. According to a later analysis, most CMV-associated TCR beta chains appeared to be HLA-restricted, and the HLA associations seemed to be driven largely by CMV exposure. When HLA alleles, especially DR and DQ, strongly co-occurred, attributing TCR associations to individual alleles was difficult. An association between a missense DCLRE1C variant and V-gene and J-gene trimming of TCR beta chains was found in a later genetic analysis and replicated in an independent cohort. Because HLA typing was unavailable for some donors at each locus, only the typed subset was used in association tests. Some IMGT-functional V segments, including TRBV6-2 and TRBV6-3, could not be distinguished by the 87-base-pair reads and were therefore excluded. In a later genetic analysis, fewer N-insertions in productive TCRs were reported among donors in an Asian-associated ancestry cluster than the approximately 630-donor mean. An earlier analysis of around 540 of the donors showed that most TCR beta V segments appeared in productive rearrangements either about 87% or about 30% of the time, which broadly matched IMGT annotations. Specific HLA alleles were associated with 15,000 to 20,000 TCR beta sequences at a false discovery rate of 0.05 in a later analysis. Linkage disequilibrium might explain the correlated functional status among segregating V segments, but an unknown experimental factor could not be excluded. For the cohort, immune exposure information was limited to CMV serostatus. The authors suggested that the approach could potentially be extended to other disease states and immunological phenotypes. While some public TCRs were present in many individuals, most TCR sequences turned up only very rarely across donors. Compared with equally common non-associated chains, HLA-associated TCR beta chains in a later analysis were more clonally expanded and had lower generation probabilities. The classifier was reported to diagnose cytomegalovirus status with high specificity and sensitivity in both the original cohort and the validation cohort. Because counts were too low, more than 15 rarely observed V segments, including chromosome 9 orphons, were excluded from the earlier analysis of under 650 of the donors.

The cohort consisted of 670 or so healthy bone marrow donors. At the time of sampling, all cohort members were nominally healthy, though unrecorded immune exposures were likely present. The donor tested CMV seropositive, placing the donor among the roughly 300 seropositive members of the cohort. Every donor gave a peripheral blood sample, and the peripheral blood mononuclear cells from that sample were used for TCR beta sequencing. The Qiagen DNeasy Blood Extraction Kit was used to extract genomic DNA from the blood cell samples. This clone was detected only a few times. Its antigen remains unidentified. No qualities accompany the bases; no much larger clone lies one base away. Libraries were constructed by the immunoSEQ multiplex PCR assay. For the multiplex PCR, a mixture combining 60 forward primers for TCR Vbeta segments and 13 reverse primers for TCR Jbeta segments was used. A multiplex PCR assay on genomic DNA amplified the CDR3 region of rearranged TCR beta genes. The Illumina HiSeq System was used to sequence the amplified TCR beta libraries as 87-base-pair reads. Regarding the original processing steps: Across the roughly 670 repertoires, a later analysis counted some 80 million unique TCR beta chains, roughly 11 million of which were shared by at least two donors. A nearest-neighbor algorithm error-corrected the raw reads and collapsed the reads into unique sequences, merging closely related sequences to remove PCR and sequencing errors. CDR3 sequences were aligned to IMGT reference sequences to assign V, D and J gene segments. For a sequence to be retained, at least a six-nucleotide match to both a V gene segment and a J gene segment was required. Rearrangements were classified as productive when the CDR3 lacked stop codons and remained in frame with V and J, and all other rearrangements were classified as non-productive. CDR3 was defined by IMGT convention, running from the second conserved V-encoded cysteine to the conserved J-encoded phenylalanine. In an earlier analysis of some 550 of the donors, sequences lacking an unambiguous match to a single V gene segment were excluded. In an earlier analysis of approximately 500 of the donors, a V segment was called functional when productive rearrangements were above 56.7%, and segregating when the standard deviation between donors exceeded 5%. To diagnose cytomegalovirus status from the catalog of TCR beta chain sequences, a statistical classification framework was built. In a later analysis, V and J genes were assigned by comparing TCR nucleotide sequences against IMGT/GENE-DB human TR gene sequences. A later analysis assigned CDR3 sequences and most-parsimonious VDJ recombination scenarios with the TCRdist pipeline. In a later analysis, each TCR beta chain was defined by its CDR3 amino acid sequence together with its V-gene family, and reads lacking a unique V-gene family were excluded. In a later analysis, a few hundred highly shared, low-generation-probability nucleotide sequences were removed to address suspected cross-contamination and a sequencing artifact. A later analysis calculated a clonal expansion index for each public chain from normalized within-repertoire ranks of inferred template counts. In a later analysis, generation probabilities were computed with a VDJ recombination model fitted to out-of-frame rearrangements, and the resulting probabilities were checked against IGoR. In a later analysis, TCR-TCR, TCR-HLA and TCR-CMV co-occurrence was scored with hypergeometric tests, and a repertoire-size bias correction was applied to TCR pairs. A later analysis estimated false discovery rates by permuting HLA or CMV assignments 20 times. A later analysis grouped co-occurring TCRs with DBSCAN, adding TCRdist sequence similarity when clustering within HLA-allele-positive subsets. Co-occurrence clustering excluded repertoires with fewer than 30,000 or more than 120,000 public chains, plus five with anomalous nucleotide sharing. Entries here come from immuneACCESS through TCRdb and include only in-frame sequences with V and J called. Some clones fail to appear in such tables; in the studies checked, an unresolved V gene covers under half of the shortfall, and the cause of the remainder is unknown. V and J calls and clone size come straight from that table; D and trimming were deduced from the DNA. For this sample there are 150,000 to 200,000 clones; about an eighth appear just once. The ten largest clones take up more than 7% of the sample.

The CDR3 has 15 amino acids, counting the end cysteine and phenylalanine. This entry keeps only the CDR3 DNA: 45 bases, framed from base 1. The germline V gene specifies LGHNA as CDR1 and YNFKEQ as CDR2. Trimming accounts for 3 bases at V and 5 bases at J, while the number of junction bases matched to no gene is 6. The TCR was taken from a man aged 45 to 65 in good health and CMV-seropositive. The rearranged segments are TRBV4-2 and TRBJ2-2; TRBD2 agrees with 7 junctional bases. Specimen: PBMCs. The bases read TGTGCCAGCAGCCAGGCGGGGGTATCTACCGGGGAGCTGTTTTTT. Translated, this is CASSQAGVSTGELFF.